The clone carrying this T cell receptor (beta chain) was recorded a few times. Original processing notes: Amplification of reference gene primers was used by the study to estimate nucleated cell counts. The protocol was immunoSEQ multiplex PCR, while the TCRdb copy is restricted to in-frame clones and leaves out a portion. The V and J calls and clone size are taken from that table; D and trimming were inferred from the DNA. The sample carries tens of thousands of clones, over 75% recorded once. The CDR3 consists of 12 residues. Trimming cost V 5 bases and J 8 bases; bases outside gene matches: 4. Germline V gene sequence: CDR1 LNHDA, CDR2 SQIVND (reference sequence). This specimen belongs to a study of blood T cell repertoires in COVID-19. Study-wide context: Samples came from the United States, Italy and Spain, spanning acute and convalescent COVID-19. T cells, B-cell-depleted T cells, or PBMCs supplied cDNA or gDNA.

This clonotype was obtained from a woman aged 55 to 70 with acute or convalescent COVID-19. Material for sequencing was peripheral blood. The chain carries TRBV19 and TRBJ1-2; 8 bases match TRBD1. In nucleotides, the CDR3 is TGTGCCAGTAGTTCCAGGGGGCTGGGCTACACCTTC. Translating gives CASSSRGLGYTF.